Listed here are 26 T cell receptor beta chains from one sample, sequenced in a study of shared clonotypes between healthy human individuals. Profiled with immunoSEQ multiplex PCR; TCRdb holds only in-frame clones, not every one. Among approximately 2.3 million clones listed, roughly 93% were seen once. Sequenced material: naive CD4+ T cells from PBMCs. Subset specified: CD45RA+ positively selected. All receptors come from a man younger than 30 in good health. Some clones in this sample may be carry-over from other donors' samples.

The chain joins TRBV11-3 to TRBJ2-2; D call uncertain. CDR1 is SGHNT, CDR2 YENEEA, per germline. This CDR3 has 13 residues. V lost 3 bases, J lost 3 bases, and 5 bases lay in between. The CDR3 coding sequence is TGTGCCAGCAGCTTCTCCTACACCGGGGAGCTGTTTTTT. Encoded protein: CASSFSYTGELFF.

This clone came up a few times. The chain links TRBV30 to TRBJ1-1; TRBD1 aligns across 7 bases. Germline lookup yields CDR1 GTSNPN and CDR2 SVGIG (reference sequence). The CDR3 runs to 14 residues. The V and J ends lost 1 base and 2 bases, in that order; junction bases with no gene match: 4. The CDR3 here is CAWSGQGTNTEAFF. In DNA form, the CDR3 reads TGTGCCTGGAGTGGACAGGGAACAAACACTGAAGCTTTCTTT.

This chain links TRBV2 with TRBJ1-1, with D maybe TRBD1 (6 bases). V lost 6 bases and J lost 6, with 14 bases in between. Germline CDR1 and CDR2: SNHLY and FYNNEI. The CDR3 runs to 13 residues. The CDR3 coding sequence is TGTGCCAGCAGGTCAGGGCCAGGGGCTGAAGCTTTCTTT. Residues: CASRSGPGAEAFF. The whole variable domain, filled in from reference TRBV2 and TRBJ1-1, reads EPEVTQTPSHQVTQMGQEVILRCVPISNHLYFYWYRQILGQKVEFLVSFYNNEISEKSEIFDDQFSVERPDGSNFTLKIRSTKLEDSAMYFCASRSGPGAEAFFGQGTRLTVV.

The gene calls are TRBV7-9 and TRBJ2-3; weak D call: TRBD1 (5 bases). The CDR3 is made up of 13 amino acids. Germline assignment: CDR1 SEHNR and CDR2 FQNEAQ (reference sequence). The ends were cut back, 2 bases at V and 5 bases at J, with 8 bases in the middle. In nucleotides, the CDR3 is TGTGCCAGCAGCTTACTGGGGCAAGATACGCAGTATTTT. It yields the protein CASSLLGQDTQYF. Filled out from reference TRBV7-9 and TRBJ2-3, the complete variable domain reads DTGVSQNPRHKITKRGQNVTFRCDPISEHNRLYWYRQTLGQGPEFLTYFQNEAQLEKSRLLSDRFSAERPKGSFSTLEIQRTEQGDSAMYLCASSLLGQDTQYFGPGTRLTVL.

This chain joins TRBV30 and TRBJ2-1; 13 bases fit TRBD2. This CDR3 has 15 amino acids. Per the germline V gene, CDR1 is GTSNPN and CDR2 is SVGIG (reference sequence). The V segment lost 4 bases and the J segment 8 bases; nucleotides outside the gene matches: 8. Here the CDR3 DNA reads TGTGCCTGGAACGTACCGGGACTAGCGGGATATGAGCAGTTCTTC. This translates into CAWNVPGLAGYEQFF.

As concerns this clone: At one boundary the junction diverges from the germline segment, which might be a read error. The chain uses TRBV18 and TRBJ2-7; 10 bases map to TRBD1. In germline, CDR1 is KGHSH, CDR2 LQKENI. The CDR3 totals 15 residues. CDR3 amino acids: CASSPRDRGSHEQYF. CDR3 coding DNA: TGTGCCAGCTCACCCCGGGACAGGGGCTCCCACGAGCAGTACTTC.

V usage is TRBV5-1 and J usage is TRBJ2-3; 10 bases line up with TRBD1. With 4 bases clipped from V and 11 bases from J, the junction kept 7 bases outside the gene matches. Germline V gene data show CDR1 as SGHRS and CDR2 as YFSETQ. The CDR3 has 13 residues. CDR3 sequence reads: CASSRRGQGMQYF. CDR3 nucleotide sequence: TGCGCCAGCAGCCGCCGGGGACAGGGGATGCAGTATTTT.

In the case of this clone: At one of its ends the junction is not consistent with the germline gene, which may arise from a read error. The chain has TRBV6-5 and TRBJ2-1, with 16 bases fitting TRBD2. The CDR3 length is 15 residues. Germline assignment: CDR1 MNHEY and CDR2 SVGAGI. CDR3 sequence (DNA): TGTGCCAGCAGAAGGGGGACTAGCGGGAGGGCCTCTCTCGTCTTC. Translating gives CASRRGTSGRASLVF.

The V call is TRBV7-9, the J call TRBJ1-2, with D possibly TRBD1 on 6 matching bases. Germline-derived CDR1 and CDR2 are SEHNR and FQNEAQ (reference sequence). V lost 3 bases and J lost 2, with 25 bases in between. The CDR3 totals 19 residues. The CDR3 DNA is TGTGCCAGCAGCTTGGTCCCAAATAAGAACAGGGTCTCGAACTATGGCTACACCTTC. Amino acids: CASSLVPNKNRVSNYGYTF.

This chain joins TRBV28 and TRBJ1-2; perhaps TRBD1 as D (5 bases). V was shortened by 8 bases and J by 8 bases, with 21 bases between the two germline ends. The CDR3 sequence is 14 residues long. Germline CDR1 MDHEN, CDR2 SYDVKM. The CDR3 reads CASSFMGRSDGYTF. Written as DNA, the CDR3 is TGTGCCAGCTCCTTCATGGGACGGAGCGACGGCTACACCTTC.

In this sample, this clone turned up once. The chain employs TRBV11-3 and TRBJ2-1; TRBD1 matches at 9 bases. CDR1 is SGHNT, CDR2 YENEEA, per germline. CDR3 length: 16 amino acids. Trimming removed 1 base from V and 5 bases from J; junction bases left unmatched: 6. The CDR3 sequence is CASSLGLDRGNNEQFF. The CDR3 DNA is TGTGCCAGCAGCTTAGGCTTGGACAGGGGAAACAATGAGCAGTTCTTC.

The gene calls are TRBV2 and TRBJ2-5; TRBD2 might be the D (5 bases). This CDR3 is built from 14 residues. V was shortened by 7 bases and J by 7 bases, with 19 bases between the two germline ends. Germline V gene data show CDR1 as SNHLY and CDR2 as FYNNEI. The CDR3 reads CASTPQWARGTQYF. In nucleotides, the CDR3 is TGTGCCAGCACACCACAGTGGGCTCGGGGGACCCAGTACTTC.

This sequence joins TRBV5-1 and TRBJ2-2; the match to TRBD2 covers 10 bases. The V segment lost 0 bases and the J segment 5 bases; nucleotides outside the gene matches: 13. Per germline, CDR1 SGHRS and CDR2 YFSETQ. The CDR3 is 19 amino acids. The CDR3 is CASSLESASGSAGTGELFF. In DNA form, the CDR3 reads TGCGCCAGCAGCTTGGAGTCGGCTAGCGGGAGTGCGGGAACCGGGGAGCTGTTTTTT.

The rearrangement uses TRBV7-8 and TRBJ2-1; TRBD2 matches at 13 bases. J was trimmed by 9 bases and V by 7 bases; bases with no gene match: 18. Germline V gene lookup returns CDR1 SGHVS and CDR2 FQNEAQ. The CDR3 is 18 amino acids. CDR3 residues: CASISGAGLAGSSPEQFF. The CDR3, as DNA: TGTGCCAGCATTTCAGGTGCGGGACTAGCGGGAAGTTCGCCTGAGCAGTTCTTC.

Comment on this clone: Other DNA variants within this sample encode the same CDR3. J is TRBJ2-7 and V is TRBV18, with 7 bases that match TRBD2. The ends lost 3 bases at V and 5 bases at J; junction bases unmatched: 1. The CDR3 spans 12 residues. Germline CDR1 KGHSH, CDR2 LQKENI. The CDR3, as DNA: TGTGCCAGCTCACCCACTAGCGACGAGCAGTACTTC. Encoded protein: CASSPTSDEQYF. The full variable domain, completed using reference TRBV18 and TRBJ2-7, is NAGVMQNPRHLVRRRGQEARLRCSPMKGHSHVYWYRQLPEEGLKFMVYLQKENIIDESGMPKERFSAEFPKEGPSILRIQQVVRGDSAAYFCASSPTSDEQYFGPGTRLTVT.

As to this clone: The sample has other DNA sequences that encode this CDR3 too. The J gene is TRBJ2-7, the V gene TRBV5-1, with TRBD2 matching over 12 bases. Germline trimming cut 4 bases from V and 3 bases from J; bases unmatched to any gene: 5. The germline V gene encodes CDR1 SGHRS and CDR2 YFSETQ. The CDR3 sequence is 15 residues long. CDR3 in amino acids: CASSLAGGPNYEQYF. The CDR3 coding sequence is TGCGCCAGCAGCCTAGCGGGAGGGCCCAACTACGAGCAGTACTTC. The full variable domain, completed using reference TRBV5-1 and TRBJ2-7, is KAGVTQTPRYLIKTRGQQVTLSCSPISGHRSVSWYQQTPGQGLQFLFEYFSETQRNKGNFPGRFSGRQFSNSRSEMNVSTLELGDSALYLCASSLAGGPNYEQYFGPGTRLTVT.

This clone was seen a single time. The chain joins TRBV4-2 to TRBJ2-1; 7 bases map to TRBD2. There are 16 residues in the CDR3. V lost 4 bases to trimming and J lost 7 bases; unmatched junction nucleotides: 13. Germline CDR1 is LGHNA and CDR2 is YNFKEQ. As DNA, the CDR3 is TGTGCCAGCAGCCCCCTTCGGAGGGAGGGCCGTAATGAGCAGTTCTTC. This sequence encodes CASSPLRREGRNEQFF.

Of note for this clone: This CDR3 is also generated by other DNA sequences in the sample. The V and J genes are TRBV19 and TRBJ1-1, with no clear D. The CDR3 extends over 15 amino acids. Trimming left V 3 bases short and J 1 base short, with 12 bases between. In germline, CDR1 is LNHDA, CDR2 SQIVND (reference sequence). The CDR3 protein is CASSMVGSANTEAFF. The CDR3 DNA follows: TGTGCCAGTAGTATGGTAGGGTCAGCGAACACTGAAGCTTTCTTT.

This chain connects TRBV5-1 to TRBJ1-3, with a tentative D call TRBD1 (6 bases). Germline V gene data show CDR1 as SGHRS and CDR2 as YFSETQ. The V gene lost 4 bases and the J gene lost 4 bases, with 15 bases spanning the gap. The CDR3 is made up of 15 amino acids. CDR3 nucleotides: TGCGCCAGCAGCAGATCCAGGGGCGCGGGAAACACCATATATTTT. Its translation is CASSRSRGAGNTIYF.

The gene calls are TRBV28 and TRBJ2-4, with unresolved D. The CDR3 consists of 11 residues. Germline V gene sequence: CDR1 MDHEN, CDR2 SYDVKM. The V and J ends lost 8 bases and 7 bases respectively, with 9 bases between them. CDR3 amino acids: CASSRQNIQYF. The DNA of the CDR3 is TGTGCCAGCTCTCGCCAGAACATTCAGTACTTC.

The chain carries TRBV27 and TRBJ2-3; D remains unclear. Trimming removed 1 base from V and 0 bases from J, with 5 bases in between. The CDR3 totals 14 residues. CDR1 and CDR2 (germline): MNHEY, SMNVEV (reference sequence). This CDR3 is CASSLLGSTDTQYF. Here the CDR3 DNA reads TGTGCCAGCAGTTTATTAGGTAGCACAGATACGCAGTATTTT.

The chain is built from TRBV19 and TRBJ1-1, with D possibly TRBD1 on 6 matching bases. This CDR3 contains 12 residues. CDR1 and CDR2 from the germline V gene are LNHDA and SQIVND (reference sequence). The CDR3: CAAQGQRTEAFF. The CDR3 DNA sequence: TGTGCTGCCCAGGGGCAAAGGACTGAAGCTTTCTTT.

This clone has more than one count but fewer than ten. V usage is TRBV5-4 and J usage is TRBJ2-7, with 8 nucleotides matching TRBD2. Germline CDR1 reads SGHNT; CDR2 reads YYREEE (reference sequence). The CDR3 totals 14 residues. This chain's CDR3 is CASSAGTRDGLRRV. The CDR3 bases are TGTGCCAGCAGCGCCGGGACTAGAGATGGATTACGGCGCGTC.

This sequence joins TRBV6-5 and TRBJ1-1; tentative D call: TRBD1 (6 bases). Germline CDR1 reads MNHEY; CDR2 reads SVGAGI. There are 15 residues in the CDR3. Trimming removed 0 bases at V and 4 bases at J, with 12 bases between. The CDR3 reads CASSYSTGFSTEAFF. The CDR3 bases are TGTGCCAGCAGTTACTCTACAGGGTTTAGCACTGAAGCTTTCTTT.

Comment on this clone: Other DNA sequences in this sample translate to the same CDR3. The V gene is TRBV11-2, the J gene TRBJ2-7; 10 bases align to TRBD2. The germline gives CDR1 SGHAT, CDR2 FQNNGV. The V segment lost 4 bases and the J segment 2 bases; nucleotides outside the gene matches: 5. The CDR3 spans 15 residues. This CDR3 is CASSYGTSVAYEQYF. In DNA form, the CDR3 reads TGTGCCAGCAGCTACGGGACTAGCGTAGCCTACGAGCAGTACTTC.

The V and J genes are TRBV27 and TRBJ2-1; 9 bases align to TRBD2. Unmatched junction bases numbered 10, after V lost 5 bases and J lost 8 bases. The CDR3 has 15 residues. CDR1 and CDR2 (germline): MNHEY, SMNVEV (reference sequence). In nucleotides, the CDR3 is TGTGCCAGCAGTGGGGCTAGTAGCGGGAGTTATGAGCAGTTCTTC. Protein: CASSGASSGSYEQFF.